Each of the 30 T cell receptor beta chains below was sequenced from the same sample in a study of vaccination and CD4 T cells after COVID-19. Their recognized antigens are unknown. Stated treatment: approximately nine-day PBMC culture with coronavirus spike peptide pools or control peptides (ViraFEST assay). Sequence data for DNA of cultured CD4+ T cells were generated by the Oncomine TCR Beta short-read assay. MiXCR, run by TCRdb on the PCR reads, gives a single entry per CDR3 protein. The sample yields approximately 5,500 distinct CDR3 sequences, approximately 74% seen once. The sample comprised CD4+ T cells from blood, cultured in vitro. These receptors were collected from a human donor who had recovered from COVID-19.

The chain recombines TRBV4-2 with TRBJ2-3; 9 positions match TRBD2. CDR3 size: 18 residues. Looked up from germline, CDR1 is LGHNA and CDR2 is YNFKEQ. Trimming cost V 2 bases and J 1 base; bases outside gene matches: 10. CDR3 sequence (DNA): TGTGCCAGCAGCCAACTCAGGGGCACTAGCGGGCGCACAGATACGCAGTATTTT. The encoded protein is CASSQLRGTSGRTDTQYF.

The V and J genes are TRBV7-9 and TRBJ2-1, with a tentative D call TRBD2 (5 bases). The ends were cut back, 1 base at V and 3 bases at J, with 19 bases in the middle. CDR3 length: 18 residues. Germline-derived CDR1 and CDR2 are SEHNR and FQNEAQ (reference sequence). CDR3: CASSLGVVGKSVYNEQFF. Written as DNA, the CDR3 is TGTGCCAGCAGCTTAGGAGTTGTCGGGAAGTCGGTCTACAATGAGCAGTTCTTC.

The V gene is TRBV5-1, the J gene TRBJ2-5, with unresolved D. The CDR3 is 13 residues long. Trimming took 0 bases from V and 3 from J, leaving 6 bases between them. Germline lookup yields CDR1 SGHRS and CDR2 YFSETQ. The CDR3 here is CASSLGDEETQYF. The DNA of the CDR3 is TGCGCCAGCAGCTTGGGGGATGAAGAGACCCAGTACTTC. The complete variable domain, with remaining parts taken from reference TRBV5-1 and TRBJ2-5, reads KAGVTQTPRYLIKTRGQQVTLSCSPISGHRSVSWYQQTPGQGLQFLFEYFSETQRNKGNFPGRFSGRQFSNSRSEMNVSTLELGDSALYLCASSLGDEETQYFGPGTRLLVL.

The chain joins TRBV6-1 to TRBJ2-5, with TRBD1 as a possible D gene (6 bases). Trimming cost V 7 bases and J 2 bases, with 11 bases left between them. Germline V CDR1 and CDR2: MNHNS, SASEGT. The CDR3 runs to 13 residues. CDR3 bases: TGTGCCAGCATCAGGGGTGGTCAAGAGACCCAGTACTTC. The encoded protein is CASIRGGQETQYF.

V usage is TRBV6-1 and J usage is TRBJ2-2, with TRBD1 matching 8 bases. Germline V CDR1 and CDR2: MNHNS, SASEGT. The CDR3 totals 17 residues. With V trimmed by 7 bases and J by 4 bases, 14 bases remained unmatched. The CDR3 spells CASTLLDRVSTTGELFF. The CDR3 DNA reads as TGTGCCAGCACTCTTCTGGACAGGGTGTCAACCACCGGGGAGCTGTTTTTT.

V and J are TRBV7-2 and TRBJ1-1, with D possibly matching TRBD1 (5 bases). CDR1 and CDR2 from the germline V gene are SGHTA and FQGNSA. Trimming left V 2 bases short and J 9 bases short, with 13 bases between. The CDR3 runs to 13 residues. The CDR3 DNA reads TGTGCCAGCAGCTTAAAGGGGAGACACAAAGCTTTCTTT. It yields the protein CASSLKGRHKAFF.

This clonotype has only a few counts. The rearrangement links TRBV2 to TRBJ1-1; maybe TRBD1 (6 bases). The germline gives CDR1 SNHLY, CDR2 FYNNEI. This CDR3 is built from 13 residues. Trimming took 4 bases from V and 7 from J, leaving 13 bases between them. In DNA form, the CDR3 reads TGTGCCAGCAGTGGGACAGAATACAATGAAGCTTTCTTT. This translates into CASSGTEYNEAFF.

The chain links TRBV14 to TRBJ2-7; D unresolved. V lost 3 bases to trimming and J lost 0 bases, with 9 bases between them. Per germline, CDR1 SGHDN and CDR2 FVKESK. This CDR3 contains 14 residues. This CDR3 is CASSHDLRSYEQYF. As DNA, the CDR3 is TGTGCCAGCAGCCATGACCTTCGCTCCTACGAGCAGTACTTC.

The chain has TRBV7-2 and TRBJ2-7; D is perhaps TRBD1 (7 bases). This CDR3 contains 19 residues. V was pared by 5 bases and J by 0 bases, with 26 bases between. Germline CDR1 is SGHTA and CDR2 is FQGNSA. The CDR3 here is CASSPKPGQSAGHSYEQYF. In DNA form, the CDR3 reads TGTGCCAGCAGCCCTAAACCGGGACAGTCCGCGGGGCACTCCTACGAGCAGTACTTC.

V is TRBV19 and J is TRBJ1-1; 7 bases line up with TRBD1. Germline assignment: CDR1 LNHDA and CDR2 SQIVND (reference sequence). This CDR3 spans 14 amino acids. Trimming took 6 bases from V and 0 from J; bases not matched to a gene: 4. This CDR3 is CASRTGQVNTEAFF. Written as DNA, the CDR3 is TGTGCCAGTAGAACCGGACAGGTGAACACTGAAGCTTTCTTT.

The gene calls are TRBV11-3 and TRBJ1-6; no definite D call. CDR3 length: 14 residues. The ends were cut back, 2 bases at V and 14 bases at J, with 16 bases in the middle. In germline, CDR1 is SGHNT, CDR2 YENEEA. CDR3 DNA: TGTGCCAGCAGCTTAAAGAGGGAACCCCTCACCCTCCACTTT. Its translation is CASSLKREPLTLHF.

The V call is TRBV7-2, the J call TRBJ1-5, with D perhaps matching TRBD1 (6 bases). Germline V gene sequence: CDR1 SGHTA, CDR2 FQGNSA. The ends were cut back, 5 bases at V and 2 bases at J, with 7 bases in the middle. The CDR3 runs 13 residues. The CDR3 protein is CASSRQGNQPQHF. The CDR3 coding sequence is TGTGCCAGCAGCCGACAGGGCAATCAGCCCCAGCATTTT.

The V and J genes are TRBV5-4 and TRBJ2-3, with a possible D match to TRBD1 (5 bases). The CDR3 sequence is 14 residues long. V was pared by 0 bases and J by 2 bases, with 7 bases between. Germline V gene lookup returns CDR1 SGHNT and CDR2 YYREEE (reference sequence). This chain's CDR3 is CASSLEGYTDTQYF. For the CDR3, the DNA is TGTGCCAGCAGCTTGGAGGGGTACACAGATACGCAGTATTTT.

This rearrangement joins TRBV12-3 or TRBV12-4 to TRBJ1-4, with 7 bases fitting TRBD1. The CDR3 contains 16 residues. The J segment lost 0 bases and the V segment lost 7 bases, leaving 8 bases of the junction unmatched. CDR3 nucleotide sequence: TGTGCCAGCAACGTAGAGGGGGCCGCAACTAATGAAAAACTGTTTTTT. The encoded protein is CASNVEGAATNEKLFF.

This clonotype was observed a few times. The chain employs TRBV2 and TRBJ2-4; D call uncertain. The CDR3 is made up of 14 amino acids. Between the trimmed V and J ends, which lost 2 bases and 2 bases, there was a span of 7 bases. Germline CDR1 SNHLY, CDR2 FYNNEI. CDR3 residues: CASSERVPKNIQYF. CDR3 in DNA: TGTGCCAGCAGTGAAAGGGTCCCCAAAAACATTCAGTACTTC.

The chain couples TRBV20-1 to TRBJ1-5; no clear D. The CDR3 consists of 15 residues. Germline V gives CDR1 DFQATT, CDR2 SNEGSKA (reference sequence). The V gene lost 1 base and the J gene lost 1 base, with 11 bases spanning the gap. The CDR3 DNA sequence: TGCAGTGCTAGAGCGCCCGGAGCGAGCAATCAGCCCCAGCATTTT. Amino acid sequence: CSARAPGASNQPQHF.

This rearrangement joins TRBV12-3 or TRBV12-4 to TRBJ1-5, with D possibly TRBD1 on 5 matching bases. Between the trimmed V and J ends, which lost 6 bases and 10 bases, there was a span of 25 bases. CDR3 length: 16 amino acids. The chain's CDR3 is CASRTTGGGTISPQHF. The CDR3 DNA is TGTGCCAGCAGAACCACCGGGGGGGGAACAATCAGCCCCCAGCATTTT.

V gene TRBV6-1 combines with J gene TRBJ2-5; TRBD1 matches 10 bases. V lost 3 bases and J lost 5; bases outside the gene matches: 6. There are 15 residues in the CDR3. Germline CDR1 reads MNHNS; CDR2 reads SASEGT. DNA of the CDR3: TGTGCCAGCAGTGACCTGACAGGGGGCGTGGAGACCCAGTACTTC. Translating it yields CASSDLTGGVETQYF.

This clonotype is termed large (0.1 to 1%). This chain connects TRBV2 to TRBJ1-3; D is unclear. Germline V gives CDR1 SNHLY, CDR2 FYNNEI. This CDR3 contains 16 residues. V lost 3 bases to trimming and J lost 1 base, with 13 bases between them. CDR3 loop: CASSDGAGLSGNTIYF. DNA for the CDR3: TGTGCCAGCAGTGACGGCGCAGGTCTTTCTGGAAACACCATATATTTT. Combining the CDR3 with reference TRBV2 and TRBJ1-3 gives the whole variable domain EPEVTQTPSHQVTQMGQEVILRCVPISNHLYFYWYRQILGQKVEFLVSFYNNEISEKSEIFDDQFSVERPDGSNFTLKIRSTKLEDSAMYFCASSDGAGLSGNTIYFGEGSWLTVV.

This clonotype is medium-sized by share. The rearrangement joins TRBV29-1 to TRBJ1-2, with 10 positions matching TRBD1. V gave up 3 bases and J gave up 3 bases; unmatched junction bases: 10. The CDR3 runs to 16 residues. Germline loops: CDR1 SQVTM, CDR2 ANQGSEA. Here the CDR3 DNA reads TGCAGCGTTGAGAAGGGACAGGGGTCGGTAGACTATGGCTACACCTTC. Protein: CSVEKGQGSVDYGYTF.

The V gene is TRBV6-2 or TRBV6-3, the J gene TRBJ2-3, with 9 nucleotides matching TRBD2. Germline V CDR1 and CDR2: MNHEY, SVGEGT. After removal of 5 bases from V and 5 bases from J, the junction contained 5 bases not matched to a gene. CDR3 length: 14 residues. The CDR3, as DNA: TGTGCCAGCAGTCTACGACTAGCGGAAGATACGCAGTATTTT. Amino acid sequence: CASSLRLAEDTQYF.

This clonotype appeared a few times. The chain employs TRBV6-5 and TRBJ2-2, with 11 positions matching TRBD1. Germline V CDR1 and CDR2: MNHEY, SVGAGI. With 3 bases clipped from V and 5 bases from J, the junction kept 5 bases outside the gene matches. This CDR3 has 16 amino acids. The CDR3 DNA reads as TGTGCCAGCAGTTATTTTGGGACAGGGGGGACCGGGGAGCTGTTTTTT. It yields the protein CASSYFGTGGTGELFF.

The chain is built from TRBV28 and TRBJ1-5; 9 nucleotides agree with TRBD1. The germline V gene encodes CDR1 MDHEN and CDR2 SYDVKM. The junction had 4 bases not matched to a gene; V was cut back by 5 bases and J by 5 bases. There are 14 residues in the CDR3. CDR3 sequence (DNA): TGTGCCAGCAGTCCCGGGACAGGGTATCAGCCCCAGCATTTT. Amino acids: CASSPGTGYQPQHF.

The chain combines TRBV2 with TRBJ1-5; D gene unclear. Trimming cost V 6 bases and J 1 base, with 13 bases left between them. In germline, CDR1 is SNHLY, CDR2 FYNNEI. The length of the CDR3 is 15 residues. CDR3 protein: CASRRASSSNQPQHF. As DNA, the CDR3 is TGTGCCAGCAGGCGGGCCTCGAGCAGCAATCAGCCCCAGCATTTT.

The genes are TRBV20-1 and TRBJ2-2; tentative D call: TRBD1 (6 bases). The CDR3 length is 13 residues. The V gene lost 5 bases and the J gene lost 1 base, with 8 bases spanning the gap. Per the germline V gene, CDR1 is DFQATT and CDR2 is SNEGSKA (reference sequence). The CDR3 sequence: CSALQGNTGELFF. The CDR3 nucleotides are TGCAGTGCTCTACAGGGGAACACCGGGGAGCTGTTTTTT.

There are a few counts of this clonotype. The gene calls are TRBV6-1 and TRBJ1-1, with 9 bases that match TRBD1. The CDR3 has 14 amino acids. V gave up 6 bases and J gave up 4 bases; unmatched junction bases: 6. Germline CDR1 and CDR2: MNHNS and SASEGT. The CDR3 DNA reads TGTGCCAGCAGACCAGGACAGGGGCGCACTGAAGCTTTCTTT. Its protein product is CASRPGQGRTEAFF.

This clonotype was counted between two and nine times. The CDR3 reads CATSLSGRNTGELFF. The CDR3, as DNA: TGTGCCACCTCCCTTAGCGGGAGGAACACCGGGGAGCTGTTTTTT. This rearrangement joins TRBV24-1 to TRBJ2-2; 9 positions agree with TRBD2. The CDR3 sequence is 15 residues long. Germline V gene lookup returns CDR1 KGHDR and CDR2 SFDVKD. V dropped 9 bases and J dropped 1; count of bases not matched to a gene: 5.

The chain joins TRBV19 to TRBJ2-6, with TRBD1 matching 9 bases. The germline V gene encodes CDR1 LNHDA and CDR2 SQIVND (reference sequence). Trimming removed 7 bases from V and 3 bases from J; junction bases left unmatched: 7. The CDR3 consists of 16 residues. The CDR3 is CASTRTGVVGANVLTF. CDR3 nucleotides: TGTGCCAGTACCCGGACAGGGGTTGTTGGGGCCAACGTCCTGACTTTC.

V is TRBV29-1 and J is TRBJ2-3, with D tentatively TRBD1 or TRBD2 (6 bases each). The CDR3 is 13 residues long. Germline CDR1 and CDR2: SQVTM and ANQGSEA. The V end was cut by 4 bases, the J end by 3 bases, with 11 bases between. The CDR3 region is CSVVGGITDTQYF. The CDR3 DNA follows: TGCAGCGTTGTAGGGGGGATTACAGATACGCAGTATTTT.

The chain has TRBV6-1 and TRBJ2-5; D might be TRBD2 (5 bases). This CDR3 comprises 11 residues. V was pared by 7 bases and J by 5 bases, with 8 bases between. Germline V CDR1 and CDR2: MNHNS, SASEGT. CDR3 residues: CASNRGETQYF. In nucleotides, the CDR3 is TGTGCCAGCAATCGAGGGGAGACCCAGTACTTC.